One sample yielded the 26 T cell receptor beta chains listed below, sequenced in a study of blood T cell repertoires in COVID-19. Sequenced by immunoSEQ multiplex PCR; TCRdb stores in-frame clones only, minus some. Of under 200,000 clones listed, approximately 80% are singletons. Specimen: peripheral blood. These receptors originate from a woman of 80 years or more with COVID-19, enrolled during active disease.

Worth noting for this clone: This specimen includes other DNA sequences encoding the same CDR3. V is TRBV5-6 and J is TRBJ1-2, with 8 bases lining up with TRBD1. With 0 bases clipped from V and 5 bases from J, the junction kept 3 bases outside the gene matches. The CDR3 sequence is 14 residues long. Looked up from germline, CDR1 is SGHDT and CDR2 is YYEEEE. CDR3 coding DNA: TGTGCCAGCAGCTTGGCCCAGGGGGCTTATGGCTACACCTTC. Amino acid sequence: CASSLAQGAYGYTF. The full variable domain, in which reference TRBV5-6 and TRBJ1-2 provide the parts outside the CDR3, is DAGVTQSPTHLIKTRGQQVTLRCSPKSGHDTVSWYQQALGQGPQFIFQYYEEEERQRGNFPDRFSGHQFPNYSSELNVNALLLGDSALYLCASSLAQGAYGYTFGSGTRLTVV.

The V gene is TRBV29-1, the J gene TRBJ2-1; TRBD2 matches 7 bases. This CDR3 has 14 amino acids. V lost 7 bases and J lost 6; bases outside the gene matches: 12. CDR1 and CDR2 (germline): SQVTM, ANQGSEA. The CDR3 reads CSGTREWGGNEQFF. CDR3 bases: TGCAGCGGTACCCGTGAATGGGGGGGCAATGAGCAGTTCTTC.

The chain carries TRBV5-4 and TRBJ2-7, with TRBD1 as a possible D gene (8 bases). V lost 2 bases to trimming and J lost 5 bases, with 14 bases between them. Germline CDR1 is SGHNT and CDR2 is YYREEE (reference sequence). This CDR3 is built from 14 residues. The CDR3 here is CASSLQGGINEQYF. The CDR3 nucleotides are TGTGCCAGCAGCTTACAGGGGGGGATCAACGAGCAGTACTTC.

The chain has TRBV5-4 and TRBJ2-3; possibly TRBD2 for D (5 bases). CDR1 and CDR2 (germline): SGHNT, YYREEE (reference sequence). Trimming shortened V by 0 bases and J by 6 bases, and 14 bases separated the two germline ends. This CDR3 is built from 15 residues. The CDR3 sequence is CASSLAQLGEDTQYF. CDR3 in DNA: TGTGCCAGCAGCTTGGCCCAACTTGGGGAGGATACGCAGTATTTT.

The J gene is TRBJ1-3, the V gene TRBV5-1; perhaps TRBD1 as D (6 bases). Per the germline V gene, CDR1 is SGHRS and CDR2 is YFSETQ. There are 13 residues in the CDR3. The V and J ends lost 4 bases and 3 bases respectively, with 8 bases between them. CDR3 protein: CASSRDIGNTIYF. The CDR3 DNA follows: TGCGCCAGCAGCCGGGACATTGGAAACACCATATATTTT.

This chain links TRBV27 with TRBJ1-5; a weak D match, TRBD1 (5 bases). The CDR3 runs 12 residues. Germline V gene data show CDR1 as MNHEY and CDR2 as SMNVEV (reference sequence). Trimming took off 6 bases at V and 4 bases at J, with 7 bases between the two ends. CDR3 residues: CASRRGNQPQHF. As DNA, the CDR3 is TGTGCCAGCAGGCGGGGGAATCAGCCCCAGCATTTT.

The J gene is TRBJ2-7, the V gene TRBV18, with D possibly TRBD1 on 5 matching bases. This CDR3 is 15 amino acids long. Germline V gene lookup returns CDR1 KGHSH and CDR2 LQKENI. V lost 0 bases to trimming and J lost 1 base, with 10 bases between them. In DNA, the CDR3 is TGTGCCAGCTCACCACCGCACAGGCTTTCCTACGAGCAGTACTTC. The encoded protein is CASSPPHRLSYEQYF. The whole variable domain, remainder taken from reference TRBV18 and TRBJ2-7, is NAGVMQNPRHLVRRRGQEARLRCSPMKGHSHVYWYRQLPEEGLKFMVYLQKENIIDESGMPKERFSAEFPKEGPSILRIQQVVRGDSAAYFCASSPPHRLSYEQYFGPGTRLTVT.

This clone was seen a handful of times. V gene TRBV19 combines with J gene TRBJ1-6, with 8 positions matching TRBD1. From germline, CDR1 is LNHDA and CDR2 SQIVND (reference sequence). Trimming at V came to 6 bases and at J to 6 bases, leaving 4 bases not matched to a gene. The length of the CDR3 is 14 residues. The CDR3: CASRMGTGNSPLHF. CDR3 nucleotides: TGTGCCAGTAGGATGGGGACAGGTAATTCACCCCTCCACTTT.

The CDR3 loop reads CASSQDLRGPSYNEQFF. CDR3 DNA sequence: TGTGCCAGCAGCCAAGATCTTAGGGGGCCTTCCTACAATGAGCAGTTCTTC. The chain recombines TRBV4-2 with TRBJ2-1; TRBD1 agrees at 7 bases. The CDR3 covers 17 residues. J was trimmed by 1 base and V by 0 bases; bases with no gene match: 6. The germline V gene encodes CDR1 LGHNA and CDR2 YNFKEQ.

This rearrangement joins TRBV18 to TRBJ2-5; 7 positions match TRBD1. Trimming removed 3 bases from V and 5 bases from J; junction bases left unmatched: 3. Per germline, CDR1 KGHSH and CDR2 LQKENI. The CDR3 is 13 residues long. The CDR3 DNA follows: TGTGCCAGCTCACCGACAGGGCTGGAGACCCAGTACTTC. Protein product: CASSPTGLETQYF.

This clone was detected once. The rearrangement uses TRBV7-2 and TRBJ1-5, with a weak D call TRBD1 (6 bases). The CDR3 length is 13 residues. Trimming removed 4 bases from V and 6 bases from J, with 10 bases in between. CDR1 SGHTA and CDR2 FQGNSA come from the germline V gene. CDR3 sequence (DNA): TGTGCCAGCAGCTCCCCAGGGGTTCAGCCCCAGCATTTT. As protein: CASSSPGVQPQHF.

The chain is built from TRBV7-3 and TRBJ2-1; 9 positions match TRBD1. Germline CDR1 and CDR2: SGHTA and FQGTGA. The CDR3 has 15 residues. V lost 4 bases, J lost 2 bases, and 3 bases stayed unmatched. CDR3 sequence (DNA): TGTGCCAGCAGCTCGGACAGGGGTGCCTACAATGAGCAGTTCTTC. It yields the protein CASSSDRGAYNEQFF. Looking up the rest from reference TRBV7-3 and TRBJ2-1 gives the full variable domain: GAGVSQTPSNKVTEKGKYVELRCDPISGHTALYWYRQSLGQGPEFLIYFQGTGAADDSGLPNDRFFAVRPEGSVSTLKIQRTERGDSAVYLCASSSDRGAYNEQFFGPGTRLTVL.

The chain links TRBV3-1 (or the pseudogene TRBV3-2) to TRBJ2-3; D uncertain. The CDR3 has 12 residues. Trimming shortened V by 1 base and J by 6 bases, and 5 bases separated the two germline ends. CDR1 is LGHDT and CDR2 is YNNKEL in the germline V gene (reference sequence). The CDR3 DNA is TGTGCCAGCAGCCAAGTGGCTGATACGCAGTATTTT. It translates to CASSQVADTQYF.

The genes are TRBV5-1 and TRBJ1-6, with 9 nucleotides matching TRBD1. The CDR3 length is 16 residues. Germline-derived CDR1 and CDR2 are SGHRS and YFSETQ. With 4 bases clipped from V and 15 bases from J, the junction kept 17 bases outside the gene matches. The CDR3 spells CASSNEGGQGFSRLHF. The DNA for the CDR3 is TGCGCCAGCAGCAACGAAGGGGGACAGGGTTTCAGTCGCCTCCACTTT.

This clone came up a few times. This chain uses TRBV12-3 or TRBV12-4 with TRBJ1-5; D gene uncertain. V dropped 10 bases and J dropped 1 base, with 8 bases sitting between them. The CDR3 covers 12 residues. Here the CDR3 reads CATGLSNQPQHF. CDR3 coding DNA: TGTGCCACCGGACTGAGCAATCAGCCCCAGCATTTT.

This chain joins TRBV4-1 and TRBJ2-2, with D possibly matching TRBD2 (5 bases). Germline V gene data show CDR1 as MGHRA and CDR2 as YSYEKL. This CDR3 is built from 16 residues. Between the trimmed V and J ends, which lost 1 base and 1 base, there was a span of 10 bases. This chain's CDR3 is CASSQVPGENTGELFF. In nucleotides, the CDR3 is TGCGCCAGCAGCCAAGTCCCCGGGGAGAACACCGGGGAGCTGTTTTTT.

The rearrangement joins TRBV9 to TRBJ2-5, with 7 positions matching TRBD2. Germline values: CDR1 SGDLS, CDR2 YYNGEE. Unmatched junction bases numbered 19, after V lost 4 bases and J lost 1 base. The length of the CDR3 is 19 residues. The CDR3 region has the DNA TGTGCCAGCAGCACCAGATCGGCTAGCGGTGACCTATCCCAAGAGACCCAGTACTTC. It yields the protein CASSTRSASGDLSQETQYF.

The rearrangement links TRBV28 to TRBJ2-3; D uncertain. Trimming cost V 6 bases and J 0 bases, with 13 bases left between them. The CDR3 is 15 residues long. The germline V gene has CDR1 MDHEN and CDR2 SYDVKM. The DNA of the CDR3 is TGTGCCAGCAGATCACGGCAGACTAGCACAGATACGCAGTATTTT. Protein product: CASRSRQTSTDTQYF.

This clone was seen a few times. The chain links TRBV3-1 (or the pseudogene TRBV3-2) to TRBJ1-6; TRBD1 is a possible D gene (5 bases). This CDR3 contains 14 residues. The germline V gene has CDR1 LGHDT and CDR2 YNNKEL (reference sequence). V dropped 2 bases and J dropped 9 bases, with 11 bases sitting between them. The CDR3 reads CASSQSVGGSPLHF. The DNA for the CDR3 is TGTGCCAGCAGCCAATCGGTGGGGGGTTCACCCCTCCACTTT.

The V call is TRBV9, the J call TRBJ1-3; no clear D. Trimming removed 5 bases at V and 0 bases at J, with 9 bases between. The length of the CDR3 is 14 residues. Germline CDR1 is SGDLS and CDR2 is YYNGEE. CDR3 DNA sequence: TGTGCCAGCAGTGATCGGTCCTCTGGAAACACCATATATTTT. Translating gives CASSDRSSGNTIYF.

CDR3 amino acids: CASSLTYQGSGANVLTF. The CDR3 bases are TGCGCCAGCAGCTTGACATATCAGGGCTCTGGGGCCAACGTCCTGACTTTC. V gene TRBV5-1 combines with J gene TRBJ2-6; TRBD1 might be the D (5 bases). The length of the CDR3 is 17 residues. Trimming stripped 1 base from V and 0 bases from J, with 11 bases between. Germline assignment: CDR1 SGHRS and CDR2 YFSETQ.

The rearrangement joins TRBV27 to TRBJ1-5; TRBD1 aligns across 7 bases. V was clipped by 5 bases and J by 0 bases; unmatched bases: 10. The length of the CDR3 is 17 residues. The germline V gene has CDR1 MNHEY and CDR2 SMNVEV (reference sequence). The CDR3 protein is CASSRRGTANSNQPQHF. CDR3 nucleotide sequence: TGTGCCAGCAGTCGCAGAGGGACAGCCAATAGCAATCAGCCCCAGCATTTT.

The chain combines TRBV2 with TRBJ1-5; 9 nucleotides line up with TRBD1. Germline V gene sequence: CDR1 SNHLY, CDR2 FYNNEI. The CDR3 is made up of 16 amino acids. V dropped 2 bases and J dropped 5; count of bases not matched to a gene: 7. For the CDR3, the DNA is TGTGCCAGCAGTGAAAACGGTGGACAGGGGTATCAGCCCCAGCATTTT. It is translated as CASSENGGQGYQPQHF.

V is TRBV5-1 and J is TRBJ2-4; D is possibly TRBD1 (6 bases). This CDR3 spans 16 amino acids. Germline assignment: CDR1 SGHRS and CDR2 YFSETQ. Trimming took off 0 bases at V and 0 bases at J, with 10 bases between the two ends. The CDR3 reads CASSLGGPVAKNIQYF. The DNA for the CDR3 is TGCGCCAGCAGCTTGGGGGGGCCCGTAGCCAAAAACATTCAGTACTTC.

The genes are TRBV4-2 and TRBJ2-3, with a possible D match to TRBD2 (7 bases). The CDR3 has 17 residues. Germline lookup yields CDR1 LGHNA and CDR2 YNFKEQ. V lost 1 base and J 6 bases, leaving 20 bases between the germline ends. The CDR3 DNA reads as TGTGCCAGCAGCCAAGCGGGGGGCGGGACTGGGGCTGATACGCAGTATTTT. It codes for CASSQAGGGTGADTQYF.

The rearrangement links TRBV10-3 to TRBJ1-5; D unclear. Germline CDR1 reads ENHRY; CDR2 reads SYGVKD. The CDR3 is made up of 12 amino acids. V was cut by 4 bases and J by 5 bases, with 6 bases left in between. The chain's CDR3 is CAISGGDQPQHF. The CDR3 bases are TGTGCCATCAGTGGCGGGGATCAGCCCCAGCATTTT.